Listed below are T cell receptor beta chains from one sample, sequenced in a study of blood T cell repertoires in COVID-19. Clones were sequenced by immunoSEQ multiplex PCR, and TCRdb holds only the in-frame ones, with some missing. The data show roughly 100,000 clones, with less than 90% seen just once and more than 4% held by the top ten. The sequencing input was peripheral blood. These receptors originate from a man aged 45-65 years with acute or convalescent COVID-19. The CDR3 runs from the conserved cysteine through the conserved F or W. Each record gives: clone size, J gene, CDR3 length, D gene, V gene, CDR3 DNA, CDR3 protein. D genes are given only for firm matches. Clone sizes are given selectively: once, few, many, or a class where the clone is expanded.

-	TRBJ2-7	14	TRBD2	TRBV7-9	TGTGCCAGCAGCATCGGGACTAGCGGCTACGAGCAGTACTTC	CASSIGTSGYEQYF
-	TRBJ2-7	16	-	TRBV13	TGTGCCAGCAGCTTCCCGGTAGCCGAGGGCTCCTACGAGCAGTACTTC	CASSFPVAEGSYEQYF
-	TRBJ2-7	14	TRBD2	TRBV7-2	TGTGCCAGCAGCTTGGGACTAGCGGCATACGAGCAGTACTTC	CASSLGLAAYEQYF
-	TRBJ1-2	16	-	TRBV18	TGTGCCAGCTCTCCGTCGCCGGGACTGGGAGGCTATGGCTACACCTTC	CASSPSPGLGGYGYTF
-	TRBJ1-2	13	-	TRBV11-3	TGTGCCAGCAGCTTAGCTATACACGGGGGCTACACCTTC	CASSLAIHGGYTF
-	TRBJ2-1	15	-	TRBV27	TGTGCCAGCAGTTTAGGGAAGGACAGATACAATGAGCAGTTCTTC	CASSLGKDRYNEQFF
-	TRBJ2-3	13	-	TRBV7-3	TGTGCCAGCAGCCTGTTCGGGTCAGATACGCAGTATTTT	CASSLFGSDTQYF
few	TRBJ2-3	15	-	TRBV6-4	TGTGCCAGCAGTGAAACAGCGGGCAGCACAGATACGCAGTATTTT	CASSETAGSTDTQYF
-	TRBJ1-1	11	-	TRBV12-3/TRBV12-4	TGTGCCAGCAGAGAAACAGGGGAAGCTTTCTTT	CASRETGEAFF
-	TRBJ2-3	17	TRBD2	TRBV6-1	TGTGCCAGCAGTGAACCGGGACTAGCGGGTAGCACAGATACGCAGTATTTT	CASSEPGLAGSTDTQYF
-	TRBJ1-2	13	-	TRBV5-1	TGCGCCAGCAGCTTGGACTCTAACTATGGCTACACCTTC	CASSLDSNYGYTF
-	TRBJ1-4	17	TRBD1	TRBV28	TGTGCCAGCAGTGGTCCGGGACAGCCACCACCCAATGAAAAACTGTTTTTT	CASSGPGQPPPNEKLFF
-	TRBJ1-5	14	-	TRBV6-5	TGTGCCAGCAGTTACAGGACGGGGAATCAGCCCCAGCATTTT	CASSYRTGNQPQHF
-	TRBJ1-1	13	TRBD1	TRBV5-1	TGCGCCAGCAGCTCGACAGGGGCAGATGAAGCTTTCTTT	CASSSTGADEAFF
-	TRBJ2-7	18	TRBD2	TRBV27	TGTGCCAGCAGTTTATCCCCAATACTACTAGCGGGAGCCCACGAGCAGTACTTC	CASSLSPILLAGAHEQYF
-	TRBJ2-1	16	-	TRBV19	TGTGCCAGTAGTATATCAGGGAGGTTGAGCTACAATGAGCAGTTCTTC	CASSISGRLSYNEQFF
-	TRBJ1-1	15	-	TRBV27	TGTGCCAGCAGTTTAGCGGGATCAGGACCGCGAAAAGCTTTCTTT	CASSLAGSGPRKAFF
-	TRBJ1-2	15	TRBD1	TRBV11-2	TGTGCCAGCAGCCGCCAATTGATGACAGGGGGTGGCTACACCTTC	CASSRQLMTGGGYTF
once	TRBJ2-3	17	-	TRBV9	TGTGCCAGCAGCGTAGGAATCGGGGGACGCACATGGAATACGCAGTATTTT	CASSVGIGGRTWNTQYF
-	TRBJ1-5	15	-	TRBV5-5	TGTGCCAGCAGCCCCCATGCCGGGACAAATCAGCCCCAGCATTTT	CASSPHAGTNQPQHF
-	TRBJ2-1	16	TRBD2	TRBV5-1	TGCGCCAGCAACCCGAAAAGCGGGGGAACCTACAATGAGCAGTTCTTC	CASNPKSGGTYNEQFF
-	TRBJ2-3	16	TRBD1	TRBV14	TGTGCCAGCAGCCAAGTACTGACAGGGAACACAGATACGCAGTATTTT	CASSQVLTGNTDTQYF
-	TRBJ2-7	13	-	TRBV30	TGTGCCTGGAGTGTGGCGGGGACGAGCGAGCAGTACTTC	CAWSVAGTSEQYF
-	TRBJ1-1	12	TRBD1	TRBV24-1	TGTGCCACCAGCTTAGGGACAGGTGAAGCTTTCTTT	CATSLGTGEAFF
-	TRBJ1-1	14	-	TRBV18	TGTGCCAGCTCACAAACAGGGATGAACACTGAAGCTTTCTTT	CASSQTGMNTEAFF
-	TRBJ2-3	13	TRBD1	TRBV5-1	TGCGCCAGCAAGACAGGGGGCACAGATACGCAGTATTTT	CASKTGGTDTQYF
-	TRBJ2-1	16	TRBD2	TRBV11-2	TGTGCCAGCAGCTTAAGGCAGCGGGAGGCCTACAATGAGCAGTTCTTC	CASSLRQREAYNEQFF
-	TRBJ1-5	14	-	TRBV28	TGTGCCAGCACTCCCTGGGAGGGAAGCCAGCCCCAGCATTTT	CASTPWEGSQPQHF
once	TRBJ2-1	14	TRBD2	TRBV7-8	TGTGCCAGCAGCCCACCCGGCGGGAGCAATGAGCAGTTCTTC	CASSPPGGSNEQFF
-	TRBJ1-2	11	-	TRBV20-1	TGCAGTGCTAGAGATAGCTATGGCTACACCTTC	CSARDSYGYTF
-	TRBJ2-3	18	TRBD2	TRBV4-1	TGCGCCAGCAGCCAAGGGACTAGCGGGAGGCCCAAGGCAGATACGCAGTATTTT	CASSQGTSGRPKADTQYF
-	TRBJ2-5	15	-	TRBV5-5	TGTGCCAGCAGCTACGGCGACTTGGTATATGAGACCCAGTACTTC	CASSYGDLVYETQYF
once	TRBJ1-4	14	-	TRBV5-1	TGCGCCAGCAGCTGGGGACTAGGAAGGGAAAAACTGTTTTTT	CASSWGLGREKLFF
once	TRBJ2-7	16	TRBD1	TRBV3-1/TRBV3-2	TGTGCCAGCAGCCAAGATCTTCGGACAGGGGTCTACGAGCAGTACTTC	CASSQDLRTGVYEQYF
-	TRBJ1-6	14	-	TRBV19	TGTGCCAGTAGGGAGTACGGGGAGGGATCACCCCTCCACTTT	CASREYGEGSPLHF
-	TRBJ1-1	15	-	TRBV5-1	TGCGCCAGCAACCCGGAGGAGGGAATGAACACTGAAGCTTTCTTT	CASNPEEGMNTEAFF
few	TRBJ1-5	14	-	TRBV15	TGTGCCACCAGCAGAGTTTATAGCAATCAGCCCCAGCATTTT	CATSRVYSNQPQHF
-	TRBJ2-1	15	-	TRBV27	TGTGCCAGCTCGTATACGGGGGGCCTTTACAATGAGCAGTTCTTC	CASSYTGGLYNEQFF
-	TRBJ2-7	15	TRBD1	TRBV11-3	TGTGCCAGCAGCTTAGTCCAACAGGGGGCTCACGAGCAGTACTTC	CASSLVQQGAHEQYF
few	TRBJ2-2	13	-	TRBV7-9	TGTGCCAGCAGCTATCATAACGGGGGTGAGCTGTTTTTT	CASSYHNGGELFF
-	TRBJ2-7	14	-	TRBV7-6	TGTGCCAGCAGCTTAGTGTCTAGCGAGATGGTGCAGTACTTC	CASSLVSSEMVQYF
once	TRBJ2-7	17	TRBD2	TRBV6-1	TGTGCCAGCAGTGAACACGGTAGCGGGGGGGCCGGGTACGAGCAGTACTTC	CASSEHGSGGAGYEQYF
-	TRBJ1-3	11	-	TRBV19	TGTGCCACCCACTCTGGAAACACCATATATTTT	CATHSGNTIYF
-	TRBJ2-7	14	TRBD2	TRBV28	TGTGCCAGCAGTTGGAGCGGGAGGGCCGTCGAGCAGTACTTC	CASSWSGRAVEQYF
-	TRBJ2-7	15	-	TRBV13	TGTGCCAGCAGCTTCGGCAGGCCCCGGCCTCACGAGCAGTACTTC	CASSFGRPRPHEQYF
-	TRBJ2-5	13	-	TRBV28	TGTGCCAGCAGTCACCAGGATCGGGAGACCCAATACTTC	CASSHQDRETQYF